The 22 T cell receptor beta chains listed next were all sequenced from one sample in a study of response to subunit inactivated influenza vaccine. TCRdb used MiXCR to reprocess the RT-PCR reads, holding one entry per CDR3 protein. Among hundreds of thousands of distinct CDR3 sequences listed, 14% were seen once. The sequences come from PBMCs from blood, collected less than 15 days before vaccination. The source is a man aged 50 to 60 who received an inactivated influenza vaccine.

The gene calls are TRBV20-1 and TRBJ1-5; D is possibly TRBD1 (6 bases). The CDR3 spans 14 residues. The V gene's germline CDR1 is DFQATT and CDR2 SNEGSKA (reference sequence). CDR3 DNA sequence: TGCAGCGCAAAAACCTCAGGGGGCAATCAGCCCCAGCATTTT. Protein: CSAKTSGGNQPQHF.

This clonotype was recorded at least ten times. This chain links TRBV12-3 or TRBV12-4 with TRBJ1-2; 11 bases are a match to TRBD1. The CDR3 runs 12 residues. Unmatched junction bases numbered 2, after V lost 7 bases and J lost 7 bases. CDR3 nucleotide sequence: TGTGCCAGCAAGGGACAGGGGGTTGGCTACACCTTC. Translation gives CASKGQGVGYTF.

The CDR3 DNA reads as TGCAGTGCTAGAGATCCCCGGGGGGGGCTCTACGAGCAGTACTTC. It encodes CSARDPRGGLYEQYF. The chain recombines TRBV20-1 with TRBJ2-7; 8 bases align to TRBD2. Trimming at V came to 0 bases and at J to 3 bases, leaving 7 bases not matched to a gene. Looked up from germline, CDR1 is DFQATT and CDR2 is SNEGSKA (reference sequence). CDR3 length: 15 residues.

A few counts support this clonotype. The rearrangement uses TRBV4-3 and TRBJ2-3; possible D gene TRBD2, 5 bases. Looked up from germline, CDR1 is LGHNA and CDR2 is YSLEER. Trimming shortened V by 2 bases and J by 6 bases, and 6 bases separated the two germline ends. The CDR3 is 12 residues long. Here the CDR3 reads CASSQWEDTQYF. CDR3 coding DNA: TGCGCCAGCAGCCAATGGGAGGATACGCAGTATTTT.

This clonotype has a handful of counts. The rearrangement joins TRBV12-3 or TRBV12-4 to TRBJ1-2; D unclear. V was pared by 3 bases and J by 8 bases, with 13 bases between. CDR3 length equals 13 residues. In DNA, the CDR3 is TGTGCCAGCAGTTTTATTGGGGAGGGAGGCTACACCTTC. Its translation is CASSFIGEGGYTF.

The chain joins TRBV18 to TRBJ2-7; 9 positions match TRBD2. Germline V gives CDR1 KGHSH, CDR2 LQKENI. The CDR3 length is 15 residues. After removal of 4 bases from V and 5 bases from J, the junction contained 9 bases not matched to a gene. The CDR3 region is CASSLGAGGSNEQYF. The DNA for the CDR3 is TGTGCCAGCTCACTCGGCGCGGGAGGGTCGAACGAGCAGTACTTC.

The CDR3 loop is CASSLAERVGGYTF. CDR3 sequence (DNA): TGTGCCAGCAGCCTCGCCGAAAGGGTGGGCGGCTACACCTTC. This sequence joins TRBV7-9 and TRBJ1-2; D not resolved. The ends were cut back, 5 bases at V and 8 bases at J, with 18 bases in the middle. The CDR3 has 14 amino acids. The germline V gene encodes CDR1 SEHNR and CDR2 FQNEAQ (reference sequence).

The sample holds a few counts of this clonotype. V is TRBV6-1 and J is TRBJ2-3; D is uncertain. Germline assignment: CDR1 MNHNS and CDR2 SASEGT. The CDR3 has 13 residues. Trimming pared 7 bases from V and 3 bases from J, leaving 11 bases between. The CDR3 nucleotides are TGTGCCAGCATGCGCAGATTGACAGATACGCAGTATTTT. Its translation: CASMRRLTDTQYF.

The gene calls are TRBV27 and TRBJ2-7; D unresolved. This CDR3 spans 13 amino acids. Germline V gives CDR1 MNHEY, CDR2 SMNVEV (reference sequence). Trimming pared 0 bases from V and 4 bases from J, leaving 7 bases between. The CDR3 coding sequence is TGTGCCAGCAGTTTATCTCCCGAATACGAGCAGTACTTC. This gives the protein CASSLSPEYEQYF.

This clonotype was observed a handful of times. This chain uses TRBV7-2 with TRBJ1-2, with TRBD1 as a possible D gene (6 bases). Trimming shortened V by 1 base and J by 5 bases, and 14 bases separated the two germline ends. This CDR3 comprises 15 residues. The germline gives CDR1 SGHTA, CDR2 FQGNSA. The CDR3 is CASSLDAGADYGYTF. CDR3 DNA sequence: TGTGCCAGCAGCTTAGATGCGGGGGCTGATTATGGCTACACCTTC.

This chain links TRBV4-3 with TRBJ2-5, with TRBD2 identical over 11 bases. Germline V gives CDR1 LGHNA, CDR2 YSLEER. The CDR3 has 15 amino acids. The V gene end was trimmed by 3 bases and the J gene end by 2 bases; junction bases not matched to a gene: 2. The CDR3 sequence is CASSQGLAAQETQYF. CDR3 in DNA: TGCGCCAGCAGCCAGGGACTAGCGGCGCAAGAGACCCAGTACTTC.

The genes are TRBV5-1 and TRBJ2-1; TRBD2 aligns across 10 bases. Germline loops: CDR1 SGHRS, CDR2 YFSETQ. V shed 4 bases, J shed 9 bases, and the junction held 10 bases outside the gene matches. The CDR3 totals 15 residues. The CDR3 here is CASSKPSGSLFEQFF. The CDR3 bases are TGCGCCAGCAGCAAGCCTAGCGGGAGTTTGTTTGAGCAGTTCTTC.

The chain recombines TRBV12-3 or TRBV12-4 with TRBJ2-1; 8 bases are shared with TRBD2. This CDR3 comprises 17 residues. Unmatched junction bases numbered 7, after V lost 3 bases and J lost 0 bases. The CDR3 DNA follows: TGTGCCAGCAGTTTGACGGGAGGGGGAAGCTCCTACAATGAGCAGTTCTTC. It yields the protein CASSLTGGGSSYNEQFF.

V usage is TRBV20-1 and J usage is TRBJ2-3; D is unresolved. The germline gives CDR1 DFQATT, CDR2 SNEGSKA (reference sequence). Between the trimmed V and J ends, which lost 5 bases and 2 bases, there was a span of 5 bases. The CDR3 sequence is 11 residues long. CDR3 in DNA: TGCAGTGCTCCGTTCACAGATACGCAGTATTTT. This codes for CSAPFTDTQYF.

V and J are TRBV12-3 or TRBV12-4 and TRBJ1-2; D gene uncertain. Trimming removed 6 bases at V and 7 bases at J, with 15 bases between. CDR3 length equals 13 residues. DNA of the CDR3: TGTGCCAGCAGCTTCGAGGGCTCGCGTGGCTACACCTTC. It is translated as CASSFEGSRGYTF.

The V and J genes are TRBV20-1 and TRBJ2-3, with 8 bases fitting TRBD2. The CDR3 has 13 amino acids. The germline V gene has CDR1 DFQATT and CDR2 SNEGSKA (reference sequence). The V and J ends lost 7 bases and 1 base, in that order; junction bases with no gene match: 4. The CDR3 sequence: CSGQAGGTDTQYF. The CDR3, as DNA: TGCAGTGGCCAAGCGGGGGGCACAGATACGCAGTATTTT.

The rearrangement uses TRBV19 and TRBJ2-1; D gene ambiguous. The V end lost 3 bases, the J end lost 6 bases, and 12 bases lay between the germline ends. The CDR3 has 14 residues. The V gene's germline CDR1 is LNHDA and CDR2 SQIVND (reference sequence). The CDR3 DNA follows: TGTGCCAGTAGTATCCAGCGCCTGGGCAATGAGCAGTTCTTC. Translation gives CASSIQRLGNEQFF.

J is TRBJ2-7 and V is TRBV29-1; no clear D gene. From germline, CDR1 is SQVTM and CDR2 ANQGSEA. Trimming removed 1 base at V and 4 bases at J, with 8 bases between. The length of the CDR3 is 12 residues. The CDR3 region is CSVEGSDYEQYF. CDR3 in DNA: TGCAGCGTTGAAGGGTCAGATTACGAGCAGTACTTC.

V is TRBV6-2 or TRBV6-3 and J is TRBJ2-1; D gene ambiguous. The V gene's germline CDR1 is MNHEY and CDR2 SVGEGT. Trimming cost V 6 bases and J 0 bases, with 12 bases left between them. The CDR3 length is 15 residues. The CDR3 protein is CASSPLFPSYNEQFF. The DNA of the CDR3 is TGTGCCAGCAGCCCCCTATTCCCCTCCTACAATGAGCAGTTCTTC.

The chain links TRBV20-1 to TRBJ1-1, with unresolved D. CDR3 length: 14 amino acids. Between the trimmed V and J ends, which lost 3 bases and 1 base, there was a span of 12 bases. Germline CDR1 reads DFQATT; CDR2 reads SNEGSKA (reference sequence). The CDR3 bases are TGCAGTGCTAGTGGGGTCACCAAGAACACTGAAGCTTTCTTT. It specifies CSASGVTKNTEAFF.

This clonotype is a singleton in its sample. The CDR3 coding sequence is TGTGCCAGCAGCTTGGAGTTGCTCTACGAGCAGTACTTC. Encoded protein: CASSLELLYEQYF. The rearrangement joins TRBV5-6 to TRBJ2-7; D is undetermined. Germline V gene lookup returns CDR1 SGHDT and CDR2 YYEEEE. Trimming took off 0 bases at V and 3 bases at J, with 7 bases between the two ends. There are 13 residues in the CDR3. Looking up the rest from reference TRBV5-6 and TRBJ2-7 gives the full variable domain: DAGVTQSPTHLIKTRGQQVTLRCSPKSGHDTVSWYQQALGQGPQFIFQYYEEEERQRGNFPDRFSGHQFPNYSSELNVNALLLGDSALYLCASSLELLYEQYFGPGTRLTVT.

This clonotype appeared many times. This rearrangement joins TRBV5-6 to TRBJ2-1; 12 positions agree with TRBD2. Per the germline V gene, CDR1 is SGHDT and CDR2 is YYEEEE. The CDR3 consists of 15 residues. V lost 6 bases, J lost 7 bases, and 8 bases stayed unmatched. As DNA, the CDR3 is TGTGCCAGCATCCTCCTAGCGGGAGGGCAGAATGAGCAGTTCTTC. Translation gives CASILLAGGQNEQFF.